The clone carrying this TCR beta chain turned up a few times. TCRdb itself ran the RT-PCR reads through MiXCR, one entry per CDR3 protein. The sample lists about a million distinct CDR3 sequences; roughly 18% were seen once. The source of the sample is a study of patients and donors after allogeneic stem cell transplantation. The CDR3 length is 14 residues. The germline gives CDR1 GTSNPN, CDR2 SVGIG (reference sequence). V shed 7 bases and J 0 bases; nucleotides not matched to a gene: 6. Sequenced material: blood, either unsorted or a sorted T cell fraction (not recorded which). This rearrangement joins TRBV30 to TRBJ1-5, with 7 bases lining up with TRBD1. The sequence was collected from a human donor who was either an allogeneic HSCT recipient or a stem cell or donor lymphocyte infusion donor (not recorded which). It is not recorded whose cells these are; they may come from a transplant donor. CDR3 residues: CALQQGNSNQPQHF. The CDR3, as DNA: TGTGCCTTGCAACAGGGGAATAGCAATCAGCCCCAGCATTTT.